This T cell receptor (beta chain) was captured in a study of shared clonotypes between healthy human individuals. Measured with immunoSEQ multiplex PCR; TCRdb has only the in-frame clones, and not every one. Here the sample spans approximately 640,000 clones, 90% being singletons. The CDR3 is made up of 17 amino acids. Trimming shortened V by 0 bases and J by 0 bases, and 15 bases separated the two germline ends. Germline assignment: CDR1 SGHNT and CDR2 YYREEE (reference sequence). The genes are TRBV5-4 and TRBJ1-2; tentatively, D is TRBD1 (5 bases). Material for sequencing was memory CD8+ T cells from PBMCs. Specified subset: CD45RO+ cells pooled with CCR7-negative TemRA cells. The origin of this receptor is a man aged 18 to 35 in good health. Some clones in this sample may be carry-over from other donors' samples. CDR3 bases: TGTGCCAGCAGCTTGGTGGGGCGGGGCCCCACTAACTATGGCTACACCTTC. Its protein is CASSLVGRGPTNYGYTF.